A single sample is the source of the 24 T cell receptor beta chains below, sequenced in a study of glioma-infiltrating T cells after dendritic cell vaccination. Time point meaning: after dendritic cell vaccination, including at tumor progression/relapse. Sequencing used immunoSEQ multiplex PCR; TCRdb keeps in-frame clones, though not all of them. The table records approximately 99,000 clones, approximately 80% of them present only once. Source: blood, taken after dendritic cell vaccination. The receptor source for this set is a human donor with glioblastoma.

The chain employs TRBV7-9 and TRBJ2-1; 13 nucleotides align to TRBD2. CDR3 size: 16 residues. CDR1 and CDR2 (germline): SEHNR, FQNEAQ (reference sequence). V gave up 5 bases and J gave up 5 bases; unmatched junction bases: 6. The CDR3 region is CASSRSGTSGNNEQFF. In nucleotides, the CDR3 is TGTGCCAGCAGCCGCTCCGGGACTAGCGGGAACAATGAGCAGTTCTTC.

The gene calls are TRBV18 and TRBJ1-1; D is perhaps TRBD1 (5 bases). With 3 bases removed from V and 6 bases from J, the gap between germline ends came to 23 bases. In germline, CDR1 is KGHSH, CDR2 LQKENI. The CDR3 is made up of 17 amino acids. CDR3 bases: TGTGCCAGCTCACCCCAGGGTCCCTGGAATCGGCAGCCTGAAGCTTTCTTT. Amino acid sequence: CASSPQGPWNRQPEAFF. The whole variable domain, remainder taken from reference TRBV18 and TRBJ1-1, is NAGVMQNPRHLVRRRGQEARLRCSPMKGHSHVYWYRQLPEEGLKFMVYLQKENIIDESGMPKERFSAEFPKEGPSILRIQQVVRGDSAAYFCASSPQGPWNRQPEAFFGQGTRLTVV.

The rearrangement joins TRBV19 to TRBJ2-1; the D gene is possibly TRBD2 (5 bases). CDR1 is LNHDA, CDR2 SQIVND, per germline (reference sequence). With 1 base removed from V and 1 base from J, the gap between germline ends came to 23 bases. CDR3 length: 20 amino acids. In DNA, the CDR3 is TGTGCCAGTAGTATAGGTCTCGATGGCCCGAGGGTAGGTTCCTACAATGAGCAGTTCTTC. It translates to CASSIGLDGPRVGSYNEQFF.

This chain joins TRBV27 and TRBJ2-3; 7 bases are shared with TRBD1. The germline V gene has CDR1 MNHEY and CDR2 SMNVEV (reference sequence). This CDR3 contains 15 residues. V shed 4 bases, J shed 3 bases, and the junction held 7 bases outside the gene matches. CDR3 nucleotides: TGTGCCAGCAGTTGGCAGGGACAGAGGACAGATACGCAGTATTTT. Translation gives CASSWQGQRTDTQYF.

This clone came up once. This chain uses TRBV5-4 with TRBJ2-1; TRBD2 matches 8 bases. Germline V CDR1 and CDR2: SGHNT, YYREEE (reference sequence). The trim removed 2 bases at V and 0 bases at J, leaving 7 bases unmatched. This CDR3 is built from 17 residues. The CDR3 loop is CASSLELAASSYNEQFF. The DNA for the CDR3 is TGTGCCAGCAGCTTAGAACTAGCGGCTAGCTCCTACAATGAGCAGTTCTTC. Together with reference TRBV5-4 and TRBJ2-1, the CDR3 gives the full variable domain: ETGVTQSPTHLIKTRGQQVTLRCSSQSGHNTVSWYQQALGQGPQFIFQYYREEENGRGNFPPRFSGLQFPNYSSELNVNALELDDSALYLCASSLELAASSYNEQFFGPGTRLTVL.

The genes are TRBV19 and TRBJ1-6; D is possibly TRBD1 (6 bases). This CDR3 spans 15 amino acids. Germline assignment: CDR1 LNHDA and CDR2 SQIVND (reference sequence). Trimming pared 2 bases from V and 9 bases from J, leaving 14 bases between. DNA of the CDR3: TGTGCCAGTAGTATACGACAGGCCGGTGTTTCACCCCTCCACTTT. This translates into CASSIRQAGVSPLHF.

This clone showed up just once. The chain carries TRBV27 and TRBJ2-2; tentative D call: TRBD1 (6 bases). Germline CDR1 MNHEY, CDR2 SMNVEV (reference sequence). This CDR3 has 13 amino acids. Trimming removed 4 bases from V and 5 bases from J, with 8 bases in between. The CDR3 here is CASSSRGTGELFF. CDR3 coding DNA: TGTGCCAGCAGTTCCAGGGGAACCGGGGAGCTGTTTTTT.

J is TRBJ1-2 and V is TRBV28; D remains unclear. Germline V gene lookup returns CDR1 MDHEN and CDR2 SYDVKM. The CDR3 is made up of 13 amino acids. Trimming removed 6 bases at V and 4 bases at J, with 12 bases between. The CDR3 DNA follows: TGTGCCAGCAGACTGCCAAGCACCTATGGCTACACCTTC. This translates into CASRLPSTYGYTF.

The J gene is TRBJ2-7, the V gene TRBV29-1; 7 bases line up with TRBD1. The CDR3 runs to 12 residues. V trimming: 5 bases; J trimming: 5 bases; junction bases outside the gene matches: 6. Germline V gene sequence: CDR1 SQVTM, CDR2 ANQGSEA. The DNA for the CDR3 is TGCAGCGTTAGTACAGGGGCTAACGAGCAGTACTTC. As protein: CSVSTGANEQYF.

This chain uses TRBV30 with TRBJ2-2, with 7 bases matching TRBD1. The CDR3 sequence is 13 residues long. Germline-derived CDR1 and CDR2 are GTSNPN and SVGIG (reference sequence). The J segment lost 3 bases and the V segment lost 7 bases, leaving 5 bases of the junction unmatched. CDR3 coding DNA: TGTGCCTCCCGGGACAGAGACACCGGGGAGCTGTTTTTT. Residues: CASRDRDTGELFF. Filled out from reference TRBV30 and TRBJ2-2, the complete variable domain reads SQTIHQWPATLVQPVGSPLSLECTVEGTSNPNLYWYRQAAGRGLQLLFYSVGIGQISSEVPQNLSASRPQDRQFILSSKKLLLSDSGFYLCASRDRDTGELFFGEGSRLTVL.

The CDR3 loop reads CASSLDRDRGYTF. The CDR3 DNA is TGTGCCAGCAGCTTAGACAGGGATAGGGGCTACACCTTC. V usage is TRBV7-3 and J usage is TRBJ1-2; 7 bases match TRBD1. CDR1 is SGHTA, CDR2 FQGTGA, per germline. V dropped 2 bases and J dropped 8; count of bases not matched to a gene: 5. CDR3 length: 13 residues.

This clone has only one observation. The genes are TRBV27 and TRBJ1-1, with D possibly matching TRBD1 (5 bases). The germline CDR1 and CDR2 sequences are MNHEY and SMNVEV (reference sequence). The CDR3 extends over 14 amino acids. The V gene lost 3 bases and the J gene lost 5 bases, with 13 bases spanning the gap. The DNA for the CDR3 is TGTGCCAGCAGTTTCCAGGGTGGGAAAACTGAAGCTTTCTTT. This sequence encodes CASSFQGGKTEAFF.

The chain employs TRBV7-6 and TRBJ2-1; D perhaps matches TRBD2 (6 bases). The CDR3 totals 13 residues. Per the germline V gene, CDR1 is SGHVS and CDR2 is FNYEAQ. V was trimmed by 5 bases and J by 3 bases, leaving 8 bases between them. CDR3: CASSPGGYNEQFF. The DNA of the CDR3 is TGTGCCAGCAGCCCCGGGGGCTACAATGAGCAGTTCTTC.

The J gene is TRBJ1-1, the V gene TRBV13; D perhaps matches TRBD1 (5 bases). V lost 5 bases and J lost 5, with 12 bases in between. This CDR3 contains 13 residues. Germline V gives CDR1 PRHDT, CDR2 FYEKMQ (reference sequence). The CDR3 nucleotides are TGTGCCAGCAGCAGGACATTGGGGACTGAAGCTTTCTTT. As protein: CASSRTLGTEAFF.

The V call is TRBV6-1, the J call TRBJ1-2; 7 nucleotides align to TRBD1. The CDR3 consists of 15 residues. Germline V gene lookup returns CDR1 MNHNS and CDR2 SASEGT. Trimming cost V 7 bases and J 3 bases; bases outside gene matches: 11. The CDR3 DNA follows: TGTGCCAGCAACTCCGGGACAGCTGTCCACTATGGCTACACCTTC. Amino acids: CASNSGTAVHYGYTF.

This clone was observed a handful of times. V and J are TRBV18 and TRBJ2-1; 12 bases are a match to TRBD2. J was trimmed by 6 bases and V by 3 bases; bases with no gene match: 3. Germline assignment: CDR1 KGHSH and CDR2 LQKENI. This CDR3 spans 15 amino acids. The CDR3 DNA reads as TGTGCCAGCTCACCCGGACTAGCGGGGATCAATGAGCAGTTCTTC. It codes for CASSPGLAGINEQFF.

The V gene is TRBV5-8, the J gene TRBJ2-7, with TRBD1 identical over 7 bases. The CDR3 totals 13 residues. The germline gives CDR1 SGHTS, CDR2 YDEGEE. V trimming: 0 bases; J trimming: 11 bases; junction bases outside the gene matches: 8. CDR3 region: CASSLAWQTGKYF. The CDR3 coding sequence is TGTGCCAGCAGCTTGGCGTGGCAGACAGGGAAGTACTTC. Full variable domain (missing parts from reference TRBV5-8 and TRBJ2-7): EAGVTQSPTHLIKTRGQQATLRCSPISGHTSVYWYQQALGLGLQFLLWYDEGEERNRGNFPPRFSGRQFPNYSSELNVNALELEDSALYLCASSLAWQTGKYFGPGTRLTVT.

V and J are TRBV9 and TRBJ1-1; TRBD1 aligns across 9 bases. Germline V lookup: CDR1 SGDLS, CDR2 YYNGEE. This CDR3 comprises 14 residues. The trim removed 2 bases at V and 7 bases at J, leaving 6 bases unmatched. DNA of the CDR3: TGTGCCAGCAGCGTTACAGGGGGCATTAGTGAAGCTTTCTTT. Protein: CASSVTGGISEAFF.

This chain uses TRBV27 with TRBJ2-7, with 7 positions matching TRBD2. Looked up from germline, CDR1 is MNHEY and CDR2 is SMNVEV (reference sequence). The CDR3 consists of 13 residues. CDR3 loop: CATGVRESYEQYF. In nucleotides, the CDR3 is TGTGCAACCGGGGTGCGGGAGTCCTACGAGCAGTACTTC.

CDR3 region: CASSPREVIRWVISYNEQFF. The CDR3 region has the DNA TGTGCCAGCAGTCCCCGGGAAGTGATCCGGTGGGTCATTTCCTACAATGAGCAGTTCTTC. The chain joins TRBV27 to TRBJ2-1; a possible D gene is TRBD2 (5 bases). V was shortened by 5 bases and J by 1 base, with 27 bases between the two germline ends. The V gene's germline CDR1 is MNHEY and CDR2 SMNVEV (reference sequence). CDR3 length equals 20 residues.

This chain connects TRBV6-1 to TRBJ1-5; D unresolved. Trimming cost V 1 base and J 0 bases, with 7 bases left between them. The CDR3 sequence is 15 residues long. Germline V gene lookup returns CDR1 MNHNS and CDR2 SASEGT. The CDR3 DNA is TGTGCCAGCAGTGAAGGCTCCTATAGCAATCAGCCCCAGCATTTT. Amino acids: CASSEGSYSNQPQHF.

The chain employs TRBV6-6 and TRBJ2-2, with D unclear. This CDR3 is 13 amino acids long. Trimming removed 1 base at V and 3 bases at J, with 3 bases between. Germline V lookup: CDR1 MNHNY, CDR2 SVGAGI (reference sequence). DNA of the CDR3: TGTGCCAGCAGTTACTTCGACACCGGGGAGCTGTTTTTT. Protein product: CASSYFDTGELFF.

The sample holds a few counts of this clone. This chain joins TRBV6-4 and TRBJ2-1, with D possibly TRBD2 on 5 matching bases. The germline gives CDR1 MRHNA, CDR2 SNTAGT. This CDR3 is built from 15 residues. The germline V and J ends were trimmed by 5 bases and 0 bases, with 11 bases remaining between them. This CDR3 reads CASSSEEASYNEQFF. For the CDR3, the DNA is TGTGCCAGCAGTTCGGAGGAGGCCTCCTACAATGAGCAGTTCTTC.

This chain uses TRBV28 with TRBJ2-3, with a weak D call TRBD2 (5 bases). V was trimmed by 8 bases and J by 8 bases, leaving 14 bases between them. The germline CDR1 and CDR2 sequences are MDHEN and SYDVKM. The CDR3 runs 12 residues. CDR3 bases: TGTGCCAGCGTGTCGGGAACGGGTACGCAGTATTTT. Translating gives CASVSGTGTQYF.